This T cell receptor (beta chain) was retrieved from a study of blood T cell repertoires in COVID-19. Whole-study context: Both acute and convalescent COVID-19 samples were obtained from the United States, Italy and Spain.

TCRdb's copy holds only in-frame clones and misses some; the assay was immunoSEQ multiplex PCR. The table lists about 80,000 clones, around 79% of them singletons. Per germline, CDR1 SEHNR and CDR2 FQNEAQ (reference sequence). CDR3 size: 13 residues. V lost 2 bases to trimming and J lost 10 bases, with 12 bases between them. Material: peripheral blood. This receptor was taken from a human donor in a cohort sampled during active COVID-19. This chain uses TRBV7-9 with TRBJ2-1; maybe TRBD1 (7 bases). Written as DNA, the CDR3 is TGTGCCAGCAGCTTACTCGCGGGACAGGAGCAGTTCTTC. Amino acids: CASSLLAGQEQFF.